A single sample gave rise to the 25 T cell receptor beta chains below, sequenced in a study of memory CD4+ T cells and cytomegalovirus serostatus (dated by TCRdb to between 2017 and 2020). The method behind the library was the immunoSEQ multiplex PCR assay. Held by TCRdb, this immuneACCESS table contains in-frame sequences only and omits some clones. Under half of the omission traces to an unresolved V gene where checked; the cause of the rest is unknown. This sample has tens of thousands of clones in its table, and about 80% of those were observed once. The ten biggest clones cover around 0.63% of the sample. Single viable CD3+CD4+CD8-CD45RO+ cells were sorted as memory CD4+ T cells on a FACSAria II. The specimen sequenced was memory CD4+ T cells from blood. These receptors originate from an adult in good health and CMV-seronegative.

This clone was counted a single time. The chain is built from TRBV11-2 and TRBJ1-6, with 7 bases matching TRBD1. The germline CDR1 and CDR2 sequences are SGHAT and FQNNGV. The CDR3 runs 14 residues. Trimming removed 4 bases from V and 5 bases from J; junction bases left unmatched: 2. CDR3 in DNA: TGTGCCAGCAGCTGGACAGGAAATAATTCACCCCTCCACTTT. Translation gives CASSWTGNNSPLHF. Supplemented by reference TRBV11-2 and TRBJ1-6, the full variable domain reads EAGVAQSPRYKIIEKRQSVAFWCNPISGHATLYWYQQILGQGPKLLIQFQNNGVVDDSQLPKDRFSAERLKGVDSTLKIQPAKLEDSAVYLCASSWTGNNSPLHFGNGTRLTVT.

The rearrangement links TRBV5-6 to TRBJ1-1, with D unclear. The CDR3 sequence is 14 residues long. Per the germline V gene, CDR1 is SGHDT and CDR2 is YYEEEE. The ends were cut back, 1 base at V and 1 base at J, with 8 bases in the middle. The CDR3 protein is CASSLLFRNTEAFF. CDR3 in DNA: TGTGCCAGCAGCTTGTTATTTAGGAACACTGAAGCTTTCTTT.

The chain couples TRBV7-2 to TRBJ1-3; tentatively, D is TRBD1 (6 bases). Germline-derived CDR1 and CDR2 are SGHTA and FQGNSA. Trimming pared 5 bases from V and 8 bases from J, leaving 10 bases between. The CDR3 spans 12 residues. DNA for the CDR3: TGTGCCAGCAGCCTACAGGGAGACACCATATATTTT. As protein: CASSLQGDTIYF. Full variable domain (outside the CDR3, taken from reference TRBV7-2 and TRBJ1-3): GAGVSQSPSNKVTEKGKDVELRCDPISGHTALYWYRQSLGQGLEFLIYFQGNSAPDKSGLPSDRFSAERTGGSVSTLTIQRTQQEDSAVYLCASSLQGDTIYFGEGSWLTVV.

By share, this clone ranks as medium-sized. This chain connects TRBV29-1 to TRBJ1-2; TRBD1 matches at 9 bases. The CDR3 contains 11 residues. The ends lost 7 bases at V and 7 bases at J; junction bases unmatched: 4. CDR1 is SQVTM and CDR2 is ANQGSEA in the germline V gene. The CDR3 sequence is CSADRGFGYTF. The CDR3 DNA reads as TGCAGCGCGGACAGGGGTTTTGGCTACACCTTC.

This chain uses TRBV9 with TRBJ1-5, with 8 bases lining up with TRBD1. Germline trimming cut 1 base from V and 0 bases from J; bases unmatched to any gene: 21. Germline CDR1 reads SGDLS; CDR2 reads YYNGEE. The CDR3 loop spans 22 amino acids. The chain's CDR3 is CASSVLCRARDRTPYSNQPQHF. The CDR3 DNA follows: TGTGCCAGCAGCGTATTATGCCGAGCTCGGGACAGGACCCCTTATAGCAATCAGCCCCAGCATTTT.

V is TRBV7-8 and J is TRBJ2-7; 8 bases agree with TRBD1. V lost 1 base, J lost 3 bases, and 5 bases stayed unmatched. The CDR3 runs to 15 residues. Germline V gene data show CDR1 as SGHVS and CDR2 as FQNEAQ. The CDR3, as DNA: TGTGCCAGCAGCTTAGGGACAGGGATTAACTACGAGCAGTACTTC. It is translated as CASSLGTGINYEQYF.

This chain uses TRBV30 with TRBJ1-1; D ambiguous. This CDR3 has 10 residues. Germline-derived CDR1 and CDR2 are GTSNPN and SVGIG (reference sequence). V dropped 4 bases and J dropped 7 bases, with 7 bases sitting between them. CDR3 coding DNA: TGTGCCTGGATTGCAGTTGAAGCTTTCTTT. It codes for CAWIAVEAFF.

CDR3 protein: CASSPGNSPLHF. The CDR3 region has the DNA TGTGCCAGCAGCCCCGGAAATTCACCCCTCCACTTT. The chain employs TRBV9 and TRBJ1-6; no definite D call. V gave up 4 bases and J gave up 7 bases, with 6 bases separating them. From germline, CDR1 is SGDLS and CDR2 YYNGEE. The CDR3 loop spans 12 amino acids.

V gene TRBV7-2 combines with J gene TRBJ1-4; D is unresolved. Germline V CDR1 and CDR2: SGHTA, FQGNSA. This CDR3 spans 14 amino acids. Trimming left V 6 bases short and J 3 bases short, with 11 bases between. The CDR3 sequence is CASRPTRANEKLFF. For the CDR3, the DNA is TGTGCCAGCAGGCCTACGAGGGCTAATGAAAAACTGTTTTTT.

The chain recombines TRBV6-1 with TRBJ2-6, with 9 positions matching TRBD1. The CDR3 is 13 amino acids. Looked up from germline, CDR1 is MNHNS and CDR2 is SASEGT. CDR3: CATGGEGANVLTF. CDR3 coding DNA: TGTGCTACAGGGGGCGAAGGGGCCAACGTCCTGACTTTC.

This clone was seen more than once but under ten times. The chain is built from TRBV14 and TRBJ2-1; D remains ambiguous. Germline CDR1 is SGHDN and CDR2 is FVKESK. V gave up 4 bases and J gave up 5 bases, with 12 bases separating them. The CDR3 runs to 14 residues. This CDR3 reads CASSRWAANNEQFF. DNA for the CDR3: TGTGCCAGCAGCCGGTGGGCCGCGAACAATGAGCAGTTCTTC. Full variable domain (rest looked up from reference TRBV14 and TRBJ2-1): EAGVTQFPSHSVIEKGQTVTLRCDPISGHDNLYWYRRVMGKEIKFLLHFVKESKQDESGMPNNRFLAERTGGTYSTLKVQPAELEDSGVYFCASSRWAANNEQFFGPGTRLTVL.

The rearrangement links TRBV5-4 to TRBJ2-1; 10 bases are a match to TRBD2. The CDR3 totals 15 residues. CDR1 SGHNT and CDR2 YYREEE come from the germline V gene (reference sequence). V was clipped by 3 bases and J by 3 bases; unmatched bases: 3. In DNA, the CDR3 is TGTGCCAGCAGCTCTAGCGGGGGACGCTACAATGAGCAGTTCTTC. Translation: CASSSSGGRYNEQFF.

The V and J genes are TRBV18 and TRBJ2-5, with D tentatively TRBD1 or TRBD2 (6 bases each). The germline V and J ends were trimmed by 6 bases and 0 bases, with 14 bases remaining between them. Germline CDR1 KGHSH, CDR2 LQKENI. The CDR3 sequence is 15 residues long. CDR3 in DNA: TGTGCCAGCTCGAAGGGGGGCCGGTACCAAGAGACCCAGTACTTC. Its translation: CASSKGGRYQETQYF.

This clone was detected only a few times. The V call is TRBV30, the J call TRBJ1-1; D might be TRBD1 (5 bases). In germline, CDR1 is GTSNPN, CDR2 SVGIG (reference sequence). Trimming cost V 0 bases and J 4 bases, with 12 bases left between them. The CDR3 spans 14 residues. The CDR3 region is CAWSVSGGSTEAFF. For the CDR3, the DNA is TGTGCCTGGAGTGTAAGTGGGGGGAGCACTGAAGCTTTCTTT.

The rearrangement joins TRBV11-2 to TRBJ2-1; 8 bases agree with TRBD2. CDR1 is SGHAT and CDR2 is FQNNGV in the germline V gene. V lost 5 bases and J lost 2; bases outside the gene matches: 14. CDR3 length equals 18 residues. The CDR3 sequence is CASSPFRGGQGPYNEQFF. CDR3 coding DNA: TGTGCCAGCAGCCCTTTCCGCGGGGGGCAAGGCCCCTACAATGAGCAGTTCTTC.

V usage is TRBV7-9 and J usage is TRBJ1-2; D uncertain. The V end was cut by 3 bases, the J end by 1 base, with 12 bases between. The CDR3 is 15 amino acids. Germline lookup yields CDR1 SEHNR and CDR2 FQNEAQ (reference sequence). The DNA of the CDR3 is TGTGCCAGCAGCTTCCACCGGGATTTTAACTATGGCTACACCTTC. Its translation is CASSFHRDFNYGYTF.

DNA for the CDR3: TGTGCCATCAGTCTCTTGGACGTATGGGATACGCAGTATTTT. Its translation: CAISLLDVWDTQYF. V and J are TRBV10-3 and TRBJ2-3; no firm D call. Trimming removed 5 bases from V and 6 bases from J, with 15 bases in between. Germline CDR1 and CDR2: ENHRY and SYGVKD. There are 14 residues in the CDR3.

The rearrangement joins TRBV10-3 to TRBJ2-7; TRBD2 matches at 10 bases. V was pared by 2 bases and J by 3 bases, with 10 bases of the junction left unmatched. The CDR3 runs 17 residues. The V gene's germline CDR1 is ENHRY and CDR2 SYGVKD. This CDR3 is CAISEGLAVKQLYEQYF. The DNA of the CDR3 is TGTGCCATCAGTGAGGGACTAGCGGTTAAGCAGCTCTACGAGCAGTACTTC.

This chain connects TRBV10-3 to TRBJ1-2, with D possibly being TRBD1 (6 bases). V was trimmed by 8 bases and J by 0 bases, leaving 13 bases between them. The CDR3 covers 14 residues. The germline CDR1 and CDR2 sequences are ENHRY and SYGVKD. The CDR3 loop reads CAIHGQPSNYGYTF. The DNA of the CDR3 is TGTGCCATCCATGGACAGCCTTCTAACTATGGCTACACCTTC.

J is TRBJ2-5 and V is TRBV28; D is perhaps TRBD1 (6 bases). The germline CDR1 and CDR2 sequences are MDHEN and SYDVKM. Trimming left V 5 bases short and J 1 base short, with 17 bases between. The CDR3 sequence is 16 residues long. The CDR3 sequence is CASSPGGQLLQETQYF. DNA for the CDR3: TGTGCCAGCAGTCCTGGGGGACAATTGCTCCAAGAGACCCAGTACTTC.

This chain connects TRBV7-9 to TRBJ1-1, with a tentative D call TRBD1 (6 bases). V was cut by 1 base and J by 0 bases, with 15 bases left in between. The CDR3 consists of 17 residues. Germline values: CDR1 SEHNR, CDR2 FQNEAQ (reference sequence). CDR3 in amino acids: CASSLVWGGLVNTEAFF. Written as DNA, the CDR3 is TGTGCCAGCAGCTTAGTTTGGGGGGGCCTCGTGAACACTGAAGCTTTCTTT.

The genes are TRBV10-3 and TRBJ1-2, with D maybe TRBD1 (5 bases). V shed 2 bases and J shed 3 bases, with 16 bases lying between them. The CDR3 has 16 amino acids. Looked up from germline, CDR1 is ENHRY and CDR2 is SYGVKD. DNA of the CDR3: TGTGCCATCAGTGAGGCGTCAGGGCGGGGGTACTATGGCTACACCTTC. Translating it yields CAISEASGRGYYGYTF.

V usage is TRBV7-2 and J usage is TRBJ2-1; unclear D gene. Germline V gene sequence: CDR1 SGHTA, CDR2 FQGNSA. The V end was cut by 5 bases, the J end by 5 bases, with 13 bases between. CDR3 length: 14 residues. Here the CDR3 DNA reads TGTGCCAGCAGCATAAACCGTCAACACAATGAGCAGTTCTTC. This sequence encodes CASSINRQHNEQFF.

Only a few counts were recorded for this clone. The same CDR3 arises from other DNA sequences in this sample as well. The rearrangement joins TRBV27 to TRBJ1-1; TRBD1 agrees at 8 bases. Germline CDR1 MNHEY, CDR2 SMNVEV (reference sequence). This CDR3 comprises 12 residues. The junction had 5 bases not matched to a gene; V was cut back by 4 bases and J by 10 bases. CDR3 DNA: TGTGCCAGCAGTTCCTCCGGGACAGGAGCTTTCTTT. Its protein is CASSSSGTGAFF.

This rearrangement joins TRBV10-2 to TRBJ2-3; D unresolved. The V and J ends lost 3 bases and 1 base respectively, with 8 bases between them. CDR1 is WSHSY, CDR2 SAAADI, per germline. The CDR3 sequence is 14 residues long. The CDR3 sequence: CASSDLLGTDTQYF. Written as DNA, the CDR3 is TGCGCCAGCAGTGATCTTTTGGGCACAGATACGCAGTATTTT.